Below are 32 T cell receptor beta chains sequenced from a single sample in a study of T cells in Graves' hyperthyroidism and ophthalmopathy. TCR beta CDR3 regions were amplified from RNA transcripts. The TCR CDR3 was amplified in a first-round RT-PCR using the HTBI primer set. TCRdb ran MiXCR on the multiplex PCR reads and lists one entry per CDR3 protein. The sample holds hundreds of thousands of distinct CDR3 sequences, around 14% seen once. The sequencing sample was made of blood. The receptors derive from a woman in her 30s with Graves' hyperthyroidism.

This clonotype was detected ten times or more. The chain has TRBV6-6 and TRBJ2-3; tentatively, D is TRBD1 (7 bases). The CDR3 totals 16 residues. V was shortened by 0 bases and J by 4 bases, with 14 bases between the two germline ends. The germline gives CDR1 MNHNY, CDR2 SVGAGI (reference sequence). CDR3: CASSYSSRGDPDTQYF. CDR3 nucleotides: TGTGCCAGCAGTTACTCCTCCAGGGGGGACCCAGATACGCAGTATTTT.

V and J are TRBV29-1 and TRBJ2-5, with TRBD2 matching 11 bases. The V gene's germline CDR1 is SQVTM and CDR2 ANQGSEA. CDR3 size: 18 residues. Trimming at V came to 0 bases and at J to 4 bases, leaving 13 bases not matched to a gene. The CDR3 region has the DNA TGCAGCGTTGAAGATGGACTAGCGGGCTCTCATCCTGGAGAGACCCAGTACTTC. Encoded protein: CSVEDGLAGSHPGETQYF. Combining the CDR3 with reference TRBV29-1 and TRBJ2-5 gives the whole variable domain SAVISQKPSRDICQRGTSLTIQCQVDSQVTMMFWYRQQPGQSLTLIATANQGSEATYESGFVIDKFPISRPNLTFSTLTVSNMSPEDSSIYLCSVEDGLAGSHPGETQYFGPGTRLLVL.

Comment on this clonotype: An end of the junction differs from the germline gene, which may be a read error. The V gene is TRBV6-1, the J gene TRBJ1-1; TRBD1 might be the D (6 bases). Germline V lookup: CDR1 MNHNS, CDR2 SASEGT. This CDR3 comprises 13 residues. DNA of the CDR3: TGTGCCGGCAGTAGGGGGGGTAACACTGAAGCTTTCTTT. The encoded protein is CAGSRGGNTEAFF.

Concerning this clonotype: A much larger clone sits a single nucleotide away, making a read error possible. The V and J genes are TRBV27 and TRBJ2-1; 9 nucleotides align to TRBD2. V lost 4 bases and J lost 6; bases outside the gene matches: 13. In germline, CDR1 is MNHEY, CDR2 SMNVEV (reference sequence). The CDR3 has 17 residues. The CDR3 region is CASSSPGRAGGRNEQFF. The CDR3 DNA follows: TGTGCCAGCAGTTCCCCCGGGAGAGCGGGGGGTCGCAATGAGCAGTTCTTC.

This clonotype occurred many times. The gene calls are TRBV20-1 and TRBJ2-1; the match to TRBD2 covers 8 bases. In germline, CDR1 is DFQATT, CDR2 SNEGSKA (reference sequence). V lost 6 bases to trimming and J lost 10 bases; unmatched junction nucleotides: 11. This CDR3 is built from 13 residues. Here the CDR3 reads CSAALAGFREQFF. For the CDR3, the DNA is TGCAGTGCGGCCCTAGCGGGTTTCAGGGAGCAGTTCTTC.

The sample holds many counts of this clonotype. The chain uses TRBV29-1 and TRBJ1-1, with TRBD1 matching over 7 bases. Trimming took 6 bases from V and 1 from J; bases not matched to a gene: 5. This CDR3 comprises 13 residues. From germline, CDR1 is SQVTM and CDR2 ANQGSEA. In DNA, the CDR3 is TGCAGCGTCAGGGGGATTGAGAACACTGAAGCTTTCTTT. Protein sequence: CSVRGIENTEAFF.

This clonotype was observed many times. The chain employs TRBV12-3 or TRBV12-4 and TRBJ1-1; D is undetermined. V dropped 3 bases and J dropped 7 bases, with 15 bases sitting between them. This CDR3 comprises 14 residues. This chain's CDR3 is CASSFQSSVGEAFF. CDR3 nucleotide sequence: TGTGCCAGCAGTTTTCAGTCATCAGTGGGTGAAGCTTTCTTT.

This clonotype was seen ten or more times. The rearrangement uses TRBV27 and TRBJ2-2, with TRBD1 matching over 9 bases. The CDR3 consists of 17 residues. Germline CDR1 is MNHEY and CDR2 is SMNVEV (reference sequence). The V gene end was trimmed by 5 bases and the J gene end by 4 bases; junction bases not matched to a gene: 11. CDR3 amino acids: CASSVRTGGAGTGELFF. The CDR3, as DNA: TGTGCCAGCAGTGTACGAACAGGGGGCGCCGGCACCGGGGAGCTGTTTTTT.

This chain joins TRBV29-1 and TRBJ2-1; 13 bases fit TRBD2. V lost 7 bases to trimming and J lost 3 bases; unmatched junction nucleotides: 9. Germline lookup yields CDR1 SQVTM and CDR2 ANQGSEA. CDR3 length equals 16 residues. The CDR3 protein is CSGVGTSGMFYNEQFF. The CDR3 DNA follows: TGCAGCGGGGTCGGGACTAGCGGGATGTTCTACAATGAGCAGTTCTTC.

This clonotype was counted only a few times. The CDR3 DNA is TGTGCCAGCAGTTTATCGCCCAAAAACTATGGCTACACCTTC. This translates into CASSLSPKNYGYTF. The chain combines TRBV27 with TRBJ1-2; D is undetermined. The CDR3 is 14 residues long. V lost 0 bases to trimming and J lost 2 bases, with 7 bases between them. Per the germline V gene, CDR1 is MNHEY and CDR2 is SMNVEV (reference sequence).

This clonotype was observed a few times. This sequence joins TRBV20-1 and TRBJ1-2; D possibly corresponds to TRBD1 (5 bases). Germline CDR1 and CDR2: DFQATT and SNEGSKA (reference sequence). The CDR3 runs to 15 residues. Between the trimmed V and J ends, which lost 0 bases and 2 bases, there was a span of 13 bases. CDR3 nucleotide sequence: TGCAGTGCTAGAGAGGCAGGGACCAAAAACTATGGCTACACCTTC. Amino acids: CSAREAGTKNYGYTF.

On this clonotype: Since a much larger clone is just one base distant, this may be a read error. The DNA of the CDR3 is TGTGCCAGCAGTGAGCGGACTAGCGGGAGGGCCGGCGGGGAGCTGTTTTTT. It codes for CASSERTSGRAGGELFF. V is TRBV12-3 or TRBV12-4 and J is TRBJ2-2, with TRBD2 matching 15 bases. The trim removed 5 bases at V and 7 bases at J, leaving 8 bases unmatched. This CDR3 contains 17 residues.

This clonotype has a count of ten or more. V usage is TRBV6-2 or TRBV6-3 and J usage is TRBJ2-7; D possibly corresponds to TRBD2 (5 bases). Germline CDR1 reads MNHEY; CDR2 reads SVGEGT. V was clipped by 5 bases and J by 1 base, with 18 bases between them. The CDR3 sequence is 16 residues long. The CDR3 DNA is TGTGCCAGCAGTCCACACTGGGAGAGATCTTCCTACGAGCAGTACTTC. Its translation: CASSPHWERSSYEQYF.

This clonotype came up many times. This chain joins TRBV20-1 and TRBJ2-7; D may be TRBD2 (6 bases). The V end was cut by 3 bases, the J end by 0 bases, with 15 bases between. Germline V lookup: CDR1 DFQATT, CDR2 SNEGSKA (reference sequence). The CDR3 contains 15 residues. The CDR3 region has the DNA TGCAGTGCTAGCCAACCGGGACTGCGCTCCTACGAGCAGTACTTC. It encodes CSASQPGLRSYEQYF.

The chain is built from TRBV5-4 and TRBJ2-3, with 9 bases identical to TRBD2. The CDR3 loop spans 15 amino acids. Trimming took 7 bases from V and 0 from J; bases not matched to a gene: 6. Germline V gene data show CDR1 as SGHNT and CDR2 as YYREEE (reference sequence). CDR3 in amino acids: CASGGLALSTDTQYF. In DNA, the CDR3 is TGTGCCAGCGGCGGACTAGCGCTAAGCACAGATACGCAGTATTTT.

This clonotype was seen many times. The chain has TRBV20-1 and TRBJ2-3; a weak D match, TRBD2 (5 bases). The CDR3 extends over 11 amino acids. Germline-derived CDR1 and CDR2 are DFQATT and SNEGSKA (reference sequence). This CDR3 is CGGRFTDTQYF. CDR3 in DNA: TGCGGAGGTAGATTCACAGATACGCAGTATTTT.

As to this clonotype: A read error may be the cause here, since a much bigger clone is one base away. The chain is built from TRBV28 and TRBJ2-7; D is uncertain. Trimming took off 4 bases at V and 8 bases at J, with 15 bases between the two ends. The CDR3 sequence is 13 residues long. Germline lookup yields CDR1 MDHEN and CDR2 SYDVKM. As DNA, the CDR3 is TGTGCCAGCAGTTCCGACTTCCCGTACAAGCAGTACTTC. This translates into CASSSDFPYKQYF. Supplemented by reference TRBV28 and TRBJ2-7, the full variable domain reads DVKVTQSSRYLVKRTGEKVFLECVQDMDHENMFWYRQDPGLGLRLIYFSYDVKMKEKGDIPEGYSVSREKKERFSLILESASTNQTSMYLCASSSDFPYKQYFGPGTRLTVT.

This clonotype was seen ten or more times. The gene calls are TRBV5-1 and TRBJ2-3; a weak D match, TRBD2 (6 bases). Germline-derived CDR1 and CDR2 are SGHRS and YFSETQ. The CDR3 spans 14 residues. Between the trimmed V and J ends, which lost 2 bases and 1 base, there was a span of 8 bases. CDR3 nucleotides: TGCGCCAGCAGCTTTAGCGGACGCACAGATACGCAGTATTTT. It specifies CASSFSGRTDTQYF.

This clonotype was recorded at least ten times. This chain joins TRBV2 and TRBJ1-4, with a weak D call TRBD1 (5 bases). V lost 7 bases, J lost 7 bases, and 10 bases lay in between. CDR3 length: 12 residues. Germline V gene lookup returns CDR1 SNHLY and CDR2 FYNNEI. DNA of the CDR3: TGTGCCAGCACCCCGAGGGGTGAAAAACTGTTTTTT. It is translated as CASTPRGEKLFF. Full variable domain (outside the CDR3, taken from reference TRBV2 and TRBJ1-4): EPEVTQTPSHQVTQMGQEVILRCVPISNHLYFYWYRQILGQKVEFLVSFYNNEISEKSEIFDDQFSVERPDGSNFTLKIRSTKLEDSAMYFCASTPRGEKLFFGSGTQLSVL.

This clonotype came up many times. The chain couples TRBV12-3 or TRBV12-4 to TRBJ1-5; no clear D. V lost 2 bases and J lost 11, with 13 bases in between. The CDR3 spans 13 residues. CDR3 sequence: CASSLKVEWAQHF. CDR3 DNA: TGTGCCAGCAGTTTAAAGGTTGAGTGGGCCCAGCATTTT.

V gene TRBV4-3 combines with J gene TRBJ2-5; no firm D call. The germline CDR1 and CDR2 sequences are LGHNA and YSLEER. The V and J ends lost 1 base and 5 bases respectively, with 14 bases between them. The CDR3 sequence is 15 residues long. For the CDR3, the DNA is TGCGCCAGCAGCCAAGGCGAAGCTATCGGTGAGACCCAGTACTTC. This gives the protein CASSQGEAIGETQYF.

This clonotype was recorded at least ten times. The genes are TRBV30 and TRBJ2-6; D unclear. Germline lookup yields CDR1 GTSNPN and CDR2 SVGIG (reference sequence). The CDR3 is 15 amino acids. The V gene lost 0 bases and the J gene lost 0 bases, with 6 bases spanning the gap. This CDR3 is CAWSVEYSGANVLTF. The CDR3 DNA is TGTGCCTGGAGTGTAGAGTACTCTGGGGCCAACGTCCTGACTTTC. Filled out from reference TRBV30 and TRBJ2-6, the complete variable domain reads SQTIHQWPATLVQPVGSPLSLECTVEGTSNPNLYWYRQAAGRGLQLLFYSVGIGQISSEVPQNLSASRPQDRQFILSSKKLLLSDSGFYLCAWSVEYSGANVLTFGAGSRLTVL.

The chain links TRBV20-1 to TRBJ2-3; D gene unclear. Trimming pared 5 bases from V and 5 bases from J, leaving 5 bases between. The CDR3 runs 10 residues. Per the germline V gene, CDR1 is DFQATT and CDR2 is SNEGSKA (reference sequence). Written as DNA, the CDR3 is TGCAGTGCTCTAATAGATACGCAGTATTTT. It encodes CSALIDTQYF.

The table lists this clonotype with many counts. V usage is TRBV7-2 and J usage is TRBJ2-7; the D gene is possibly TRBD2 (5 bases). Germline values: CDR1 SGHTA, CDR2 FQGNSA. This CDR3 has 15 residues. Trimming pared 4 bases from V and 1 base from J, leaving 14 bases between. CDR3 sequence reads: CASSWRPGGSYEQYF. For the CDR3, the DNA is TGTGCCAGCAGCTGGCGACCGGGCGGGTCCTACGAGCAGTACTTC.

The V gene is TRBV12-3 or TRBV12-4, the J gene TRBJ1-5; 8 positions agree with TRBD1. The CDR3 runs 15 residues. J gave up 6 bases and V 5 bases, and 9 bases lay outside the gene matches. The CDR3 DNA sequence: TGTGCCAGCAGTCCAGGACAGGGAGCGAGTCAGCCCCAGCATTTT. This gives the protein CASSPGQGASQPQHF.

The gene calls are TRBV7-9 and TRBJ2-3; D is unresolved. V lost 3 bases to trimming and J lost 5 bases, with 9 bases between them. This CDR3 spans 13 amino acids. Germline-derived CDR1 and CDR2 are SEHNR and FQNEAQ (reference sequence). This CDR3 is CASSFVGEDTQYF. The CDR3 coding sequence is TGTGCCAGCAGCTTTGTAGGAGAAGATACGCAGTATTTT.

In this sample, this clonotype turned up a few times. The CDR3: CASSKGIGLDQPQHF. The CDR3 DNA is TGTGCCAGCAGCAAAGGAATTGGGTTAGATCAGCCCCAGCATTTT. The genes are TRBV5-5 and TRBJ1-5, with D uncertain. The CDR3 is 15 residues long. V was cut by 4 bases and J by 5 bases, with 16 bases left in between. Germline-derived CDR1 and CDR2 are SGHKS and YYEKEE (reference sequence).

This chain joins TRBV11-2 and TRBJ1-3, with a weak D call TRBD1 (5 bases). The CDR3 totals 17 residues. The V and J ends lost 6 bases and 0 bases respectively, with 18 bases between them. Germline-derived CDR1 and CDR2 are SGHAT and FQNNGV. For the CDR3, the DNA is TGTGCCAGCAGGCACCACCCCGGGGCCAACTCTGGAAACACCATATATTTT. Protein sequence: CASRHHPGANSGNTIYF.

There are many counts of this clonotype. The chain uses TRBV30 and TRBJ1-2, with unresolved D. Looked up from germline, CDR1 is GTSNPN and CDR2 is SVGIG (reference sequence). There are 15 residues in the CDR3. The CDR3 DNA follows: TGTGCTATCTCCGGCGGGGTTCGGGCTAACTATGGCTACACCTTC. It translates to CAISGGVRANYGYTF.

This clonotype was seen only a few times. This chain connects TRBV7-9 to TRBJ2-7, with D possibly TRBD2 on 5 matching bases. The CDR3 runs to 12 residues. CDR1 and CDR2 from the germline V gene are SEHNR and FQNEAQ (reference sequence). V lost 7 bases and J 9 bases, leaving 16 bases between the germline ends. CDR3 in amino acids: CASTGNLFGQYF. CDR3 in DNA: TGTGCCAGCACGGGAAACCTCTTTGGGCAGTACTTC.

This clonotype was observed at least ten times. This chain links TRBV18 with TRBJ2-3; D perhaps matches TRBD1 (6 bases). CDR1 is KGHSH, CDR2 LQKENI, per germline. This CDR3 comprises 14 residues. Trimming took off 2 bases at V and 3 bases at J, with 9 bases between the two ends. CDR3 DNA sequence: TGTGCCAGCTCACCAAGGACAGATACAGATACGCAGTATTTT. This codes for CASSPRTDTDTQYF.

The chain links TRBV7-9 to TRBJ2-7; D might be TRBD1 (7 bases). The V end lost 5 bases, the J end lost 1 base, and 15 bases lay between the germline ends. The germline CDR1 and CDR2 sequences are SEHNR and FQNEAQ (reference sequence). The CDR3 extends over 15 amino acids. The CDR3 sequence is CASSKTGRSSYEQYF. CDR3 DNA sequence: TGTGCCAGCAGCAAGACAGGGAGGTCATCCTACGAGCAGTACTTC.